Following are 26 T cell receptor beta chains from one sample sequenced in a study of spatial heterogeneity in lung cancer. TCRdb ran MiXCR on the 5' RACE reads and lists one entry per CDR3 protein. In the table there are 7,000 or so distinct CDR3 sequences, 15% to 20% of which are singletons. Time point noted: sample taken at primary tumor resection. Frozen PBMC, nontumor lung or tumor provided whole RNA, which was sequenced unsorted. Sequences were derived from PBMCs, sampled at surgery. The receptors come from a female donor with early-stage non-small cell lung cancer.

By share of the sample, this clonotype is medium-sized. This chain joins TRBV5-4 and TRBJ1-6; perhaps TRBD1 as D (5 bases). The germline V gene has CDR1 SGHNT and CDR2 YYREEE (reference sequence). V dropped 7 bases and J dropped 5 bases, with 19 bases sitting between them. This CDR3 has 16 amino acids. The CDR3 DNA follows: TGTGCCAGCGGACAAGCCTGGAATGGGGATAATTCACCCCTCCACTTT. Translating gives CASGQAWNGDNSPLHF.

The chain uses TRBV5-6 and TRBJ2-2; D tentatively reads TRBD1 or TRBD2 (5 bases each). Per germline, CDR1 SGHDT and CDR2 YYEEEE. CDR3 length: 13 amino acids. V lost 5 bases, J lost 1 base, and 6 bases lay in between. CDR3 sequence: CASRRGNTGELFF. The CDR3 nucleotides are TGTGCCAGCAGGAGGGGGAACACCGGGGAGCTGTTTTTT.

This clonotype is termed medium-sized. The rearrangement joins TRBV5-1 to TRBJ2-5; TRBD1 is a possible D gene (7 bases). CDR1 is SGHRS, CDR2 YFSETQ, per germline. The ends were cut back, 2 bases at V and 4 bases at J, with 18 bases in the middle. The CDR3 is made up of 16 amino acids. The CDR3 region is CASSFLVRGVSETQYF. CDR3 DNA: TGCGCCAGCAGCTTCCTCGTCAGGGGGGTGTCAGAGACCCAGTACTTC.

This clonotype was seen only a few times. The rearrangement links TRBV27 to TRBJ2-5, with TRBD1 matching 10 bases. Trimming removed 5 bases from V and 4 bases from J; junction bases left unmatched: 1. The CDR3 extends over 13 amino acids. In germline, CDR1 is MNHEY, CDR2 SMNVEV (reference sequence). Here the CDR3 reads CASSRQGAETQYF. The CDR3 coding sequence is TGTGCCAGCAGTAGACAGGGGGCAGAGACCCAGTACTTC.

This clonotype was counted many times. The CDR3 nucleotides read TGTGCCAGCACCCCAAGTAGGAGTCCAGAGACCCAGTACTTC. The encoded protein is CASTPSRSPETQYF. The V and J genes are TRBV7-2 and TRBJ2-5; D not certain. This CDR3 spans 14 amino acids. Germline V gene sequence: CDR1 SGHTA, CDR2 FQGNSA. Trimming stripped 7 bases from V and 4 bases from J, with 16 bases between.

CDR3 residues: CASSALWGGAASSYEQYF. The DNA of the CDR3 is TGTGCCAGCAGCGCCCTATGGGGAGGAGCGGCAAGCTCCTACGAGCAGTACTTC. The chain couples TRBV7-8 to TRBJ2-7, with TRBD2 as a possible D gene (6 bases). The CDR3 sequence is 18 residues long. Trimming took off 5 bases at V and 0 bases at J, with 23 bases between the two ends. Germline V gene sequence: CDR1 SGHVS, CDR2 FQNEAQ.

This clonotype is medium-sized within its sample. This chain joins TRBV6-1 and TRBJ1-5; 8 positions match TRBD1. The trim removed 8 bases at V and 5 bases at J, leaving 5 bases unmatched. This CDR3 is 13 amino acids long. Germline CDR1 is MNHNS and CDR2 is SASEGT. The DNA of the CDR3 is TGTGCCAGCGCCGCGACAGGGGATCAGCCCCAGCATTTT. This codes for CASAATGDQPQHF.

The chain has TRBV5-1 and TRBJ2-2; 7 nucleotides match TRBD2. The V and J ends lost 3 bases and 1 base, in that order; junction bases with no gene match: 21. This CDR3 has 21 residues. The V gene's germline CDR1 is SGHRS and CDR2 YFSETQ. This CDR3 is CASSSAYSGLDRLLNTGELFF. The CDR3 DNA reads TGCGCCAGCAGCTCGGCATATAGCGGGTTGGACCGACTCCTGAACACCGGGGAGCTGTTTTTT. The whole variable domain, remainder taken from reference TRBV5-1 and TRBJ2-2, is KAGVTQTPRYLIKTRGQQVTLSCSPISGHRSVSWYQQTPGQGLQFLFEYFSETQRNKGNFPGRFSGRQFSNSRSEMNVSTLELGDSALYLCASSSAYSGLDRLLNTGELFFGEGSRLTVL.

This clonotype was counted many times. The chain uses TRBV25-1 and TRBJ2-5, with D possibly being TRBD2 (6 bases). The CDR3 sequence is 16 residues long. From germline, CDR1 is MGHDK and CDR2 SYGVNS. The V end was cut by 3 bases, the J end by 5 bases, with 19 bases between. DNA for the CDR3: TGTGCCAGCAGTGACGTATGGGACTCGGAAAGTGAGACCCAGTACTTC. It codes for CASSDVWDSESETQYF. The full variable domain, its missing parts supplied by reference TRBV25-1 and TRBJ2-5, is EADIYQTPRYLVIGTGKKITLECSQTMGHDKMYWYQQDPGMELHLIHYSYGVNSTEKGDLSSESTVSRIRTEHFPLTLESARPSHTSQYLCASSDVWDSESETQYFGPGTRLLVL.

V is TRBV27 and J is TRBJ1-3; no reliable D call. The CDR3 contains 15 residues. V was cut by 5 bases and J by 0 bases, with 11 bases left in between. Germline V CDR1 and CDR2: MNHEY, SMNVEV (reference sequence). This CDR3 is CASSQDWSSGNTIYF. The CDR3 DNA follows: TGTGCCAGCAGTCAAGACTGGAGCTCTGGAAACACCATATATTTT.

This clonotype counts as medium-sized. The chain joins TRBV5-4 to TRBJ2-3; no reliable D call. V dropped 0 bases and J dropped 1 base, with 6 bases sitting between them. Germline V CDR1 and CDR2: SGHNT, YYREEE (reference sequence). The CDR3 is 14 amino acids. DNA of the CDR3: TGTGCCAGCAGCTTGGAACTGGGCACAGATACGCAGTATTTT. The encoded protein is CASSLELGTDTQYF.

In its sample, this clonotype is medium-sized. This sequence joins TRBV12-3 or TRBV12-4 and TRBJ2-2; D possibly corresponds to TRBD2 (6 bases). This CDR3 region has 14 residues. The germline V and J ends were trimmed by 2 bases and 7 bases, with 11 bases remaining between them. Here the CDR3 reads CASSLPRDFGELFF. CDR3 in DNA: TGTGCCAGCAGTTTACCCAGGGACTTCGGGGAGCTGTTTTTT.

Sample share makes this clonotype medium-sized. This chain connects TRBV11-2 to TRBJ2-1, with D unresolved. The CDR3 length is 13 residues. Germline CDR1 is SGHAT and CDR2 is FQNNGV. The ends were cut back, 6 bases at V and 5 bases at J, with 11 bases in the middle. The CDR3 loop is CASRSHRDNEQFF. DNA for the CDR3: TGTGCCAGCAGGAGTCACCGCGACAATGAGCAGTTCTTC.

This clonotype ranks as medium-sized. This chain joins TRBV10-3 and TRBJ2-5; D gene uncertain. Trimming stripped 0 bases from V and 6 bases from J, with 8 bases between. Germline V gene data show CDR1 as ENHRY and CDR2 as SYGVKD. This CDR3 spans 13 amino acids. Here the CDR3 DNA reads TGTGCCATCAGTGAGTCAGGATCGCAGACCCAGTACTTC. Encoded protein: CAISESGSQTQYF.

Sample share makes this clonotype medium-sized. The V and J genes are TRBV9 and TRBJ1-2; 9 nucleotides agree with TRBD1. V lost 0 bases and J lost 8; bases outside the gene matches: 8. This CDR3 contains 15 residues. Germline V lookup: CDR1 SGDLS, CDR2 YYNGEE. The DNA for the CDR3 is TGTGCCAGCAGCGTAGAAGCACAGGGGGCTTTAGGCTACACCTTC. Its protein product is CASSVEAQGALGYTF.

The V call is TRBV4-1, the J call TRBJ1-6; possibly TRBD1 for D (5 bases). From germline, CDR1 is MGHRA and CDR2 YSYEKL. The CDR3 spans 18 residues. Trimming pared 2 bases from V and 5 bases from J, leaving 19 bases between. The CDR3 region has the DNA TGCGCCAGCAGCCAATCCAACACCGGGACCCGAGATAATTCACCCCTCCACTTT. As protein: CASSQSNTGTRDNSPLHF.

The rearrangement joins TRBV28 to TRBJ2-3; a weak D match, TRBD2 (5 bases). V was pared by 1 base and J by 2 bases, with 13 bases between. Germline CDR1 is MDHEN and CDR2 is SYDVKM. The CDR3 is made up of 16 amino acids. CDR3 nucleotide sequence: TGTGCCAGCAGTTTATCCCGGCGGGCCTTCACAGATACGCAGTATTTT. Its translation: CASSLSRRAFTDTQYF.

This clonotype was observed at least ten times. J is TRBJ2-1 and V is TRBV5-1; 7 bases line up with TRBD2. The CDR3 length is 14 residues. Germline V lookup: CDR1 SGHRS, CDR2 YFSETQ. The J segment lost 8 bases and the V segment lost 5 bases, leaving 10 bases of the junction unmatched. In DNA form, the CDR3 reads TGCGCCAGCAGAAATACGGCGGGAGCCGATGAGCAGTTCTTC. This translates into CASRNTAGADEQFF. The whole variable domain, filled in from reference TRBV5-1 and TRBJ2-1, reads KAGVTQTPRYLIKTRGQQVTLSCSPISGHRSVSWYQQTPGQGLQFLFEYFSETQRNKGNFPGRFSGRQFSNSRSEMNVSTLELGDSALYLCASRNTAGADEQFFGPGTRLTVL.

At least ten counts were recorded for this clonotype. This CDR3 reads CASTGQASTRAFF. CDR3 coding DNA: TGTGCCAGCACCGGACAGGCCTCCACCAGAGCTTTCTTT. The chain is built from TRBV14 and TRBJ1-1, with 7 bases aligning to TRBD1. The CDR3 spans 13 residues. J lost 10 bases, V lost 7 bases, and 12 bases had no gene match. CDR1 is SGHDN and CDR2 is FVKESK in the germline V gene.

By sample share, this clonotype is medium-sized. The chain carries TRBV20-1 and TRBJ2-3; 9 positions agree with TRBD2. V was pared by 6 bases and J by 2 bases, with 9 bases of the junction left unmatched. Germline V lookup: CDR1 DFQATT, CDR2 SNEGSKA (reference sequence). CDR3 length equals 15 residues. The CDR3 nucleotides read TGCAGTGCGAGGCGCTCTAGCGGGGTCACAGATACGCAGTATTTT. This gives the protein CSARRSSGVTDTQYF.

By share, this clonotype counts as medium-sized. V is TRBV5-1 and J is TRBJ2-1, with 9 bases lining up with TRBD1. Per the germline V gene, CDR1 is SGHRS and CDR2 is YFSETQ. The CDR3 loop spans 12 amino acids. With V trimmed by 1 base and J by 16 bases, 6 bases remained unmatched. The CDR3 protein is CASSLSGQGPFF. The DNA of the CDR3 is TGCGCCAGCAGCTTGTCGGGACAGGGCCCCTTCTTC.

The V gene is TRBV7-3, the J gene TRBJ2-7; 9 bases map to TRBD2. This CDR3 has 15 residues. The V gene end was trimmed by 5 bases and the J gene end by 2 bases; junction bases not matched to a gene: 7. CDR1 and CDR2 (germline): SGHTA, FQGTGA. The CDR3 sequence: CASSLGLAPTYEQYF. The CDR3 bases are TGTGCCAGCAGCCTAGGACTAGCGCCAACCTACGAGCAGTACTTC.

The V gene is TRBV27, the J gene TRBJ2-7, with D perhaps assigned TRBD1 or TRBD2 (6 bases each). Germline V lookup: CDR1 MNHEY, CDR2 SMNVEV (reference sequence). The germline V and J ends were trimmed by 6 bases and 4 bases, with 19 bases remaining between them. The CDR3 runs to 15 residues. In DNA, the CDR3 is TGTGCCAGCAGCGACCGAGGTGAGGGGGGTTACGAGCAGTACTTC. Translation gives CASSDRGEGGYEQYF.

In this sample, this clonotype turned up a few times. This rearrangement joins TRBV5-1 to TRBJ2-2, with TRBD2 matching over 13 bases. V lost 3 bases to trimming and J lost 5 bases; unmatched junction nucleotides: 4. CDR3 length: 16 amino acids. CDR1 and CDR2 from the germline V gene are SGHRS and YFSETQ. DNA of the CDR3: TGCGCCAGCAGCTGGACTAGCGGGAGTTCGACCGGGGAGCTGTTTTTT. Encoded protein: CASSWTSGSSTGELFF.

This clonotype has only a few counts. The rearrangement joins TRBV12-3 or TRBV12-4 to TRBJ1-1; D is unclear. V was trimmed by 3 bases and J by 3 bases, leaving 5 bases between them. This CDR3 comprises 12 residues. DNA of the CDR3: TGTGCCAGCAGTTTCGGGTACACTGAAGCTTTCTTT. Protein sequence: CASSFGYTEAFF.

Comment on this clonotype: This clone may be a read error of a much larger clone one base away. The gene calls are TRBV29-1 and TRBJ1-2, with D perhaps TRBD1 (5 bases). CDR1 and CDR2 from the germline V gene are SQVTM and ANQGSEA. The ends were cut back, 6 bases at V and 9 bases at J, with 17 bases in the middle. This CDR3 has 12 residues. CDR3 residues: CSVDLTANSYTF. CDR3 coding DNA: TGCAGCGTGGACCTGACAGCTAATAGCTACACCTTC.